These 18 T cell receptor beta chains were sequenced from one sample in a study of shared clonotypes between healthy human individuals. The repertoire was sequenced with immunoSEQ multiplex PCR; TCRdb's copy has only in-frame clones and lacks some. The table has over 750,000 clones, about 96% seen once. CD8 cells regarded as naive lacked CD45RO, were positively chosen for CCR7, and omitted terminally differentiated effector memory CD45RA+ cells. Sequencing input: naive CD8+ T cells sorted from blood. These receptors all stem from a man aged 30 to 45 in good health.

V usage is TRBV5-4 and J usage is TRBJ1-1; the D gene is possibly TRBD1 (5 bases). Trimming took 3 bases from V and 3 from J, leaving 9 bases between them. Germline CDR1 reads SGHNT; CDR2 reads YYREEE (reference sequence). This CDR3 has 13 residues. The DNA for the CDR3 is TGTGCCAGCAGCTCCTCAGGGTACACTGAAGCTTTCTTT. Its translation is CASSSSGYTEAFF. Full variable domain (outside the CDR3, taken from reference TRBV5-4 and TRBJ1-1): ETGVTQSPTHLIKTRGQQVTLRCSSQSGHNTVSWYQQALGQGPQFIFQYYREEENGRGNFPPRFSGLQFPNYSSELNVNALELDDSALYLCASSSSGYTEAFFGQGTRLTVV.

The CDR3 region has the DNA TGTGCCAGCAGTCAGCTTGGACAGACTAAAGGCTACACCTTC. Protein sequence: CASSQLGQTKGYTF. The rearrangement joins TRBV28 to TRBJ1-2; a weak D match, TRBD1 (6 bases). The CDR3 consists of 14 residues. V shed 5 bases and J shed 8 bases, with 18 bases lying between them. The germline gives CDR1 MDHEN, CDR2 SYDVKM.

This clone is a singleton in its sample. The chain links TRBV27 to TRBJ2-1; 13 nucleotides line up with TRBD2. The CDR3 sequence is 16 residues long. Germline CDR1 is MNHEY and CDR2 is SMNVEV (reference sequence). Trimming removed 6 bases from V and 7 bases from J; junction bases left unmatched: 9. The CDR3 protein is CASRDTGLAGDNEQFF. In nucleotides, the CDR3 is TGTGCCAGCAGAGATACCGGACTAGCGGGGGATAATGAGCAGTTCTTC.

For this clone: This CDR3 is also generated by other DNA sequences in the sample. The chain recombines TRBV20-1 with TRBJ2-7; maybe TRBD1 (6 bases). The CDR3 is 11 residues long. The V gene's germline CDR1 is DFQATT and CDR2 SNEGSKA (reference sequence). Trimming pared 6 bases from V and 3 bases from J, leaving 9 bases between. For the CDR3, the DNA is TGCAGTGCGCCCAGGGGCTACGAGCAGTACTTC. This gives the protein CSAPRGYEQYF.

The chain uses TRBV11-2 and TRBJ2-1; D gene unclear. From germline, CDR1 is SGHAT and CDR2 FQNNGV. The length of the CDR3 is 13 residues. Trimming took 1 base from V and 6 from J, leaving 7 bases between them. CDR3 protein: CASSLGSFNEQFF. The CDR3 region has the DNA TGTGCCAGCAGCTTAGGGAGTTTCAATGAGCAGTTCTTC.

A single count supports this clone. The chain carries TRBV7-2 and TRBJ2-7; 7 nucleotides match TRBD2. CDR3 length equals 14 residues. Germline V gene lookup returns CDR1 SGHTA and CDR2 FQGNSA. V trimming: 4 bases; J trimming: 0 bases; junction bases outside the gene matches: 3. CDR3: CASSSGLGSYEQYF. The DNA for the CDR3 is TGTGCCAGCAGCTCAGGACTAGGCTCCTACGAGCAGTACTTC.

In nucleotides, the CDR3 is TGTGCCAGTAGTATAGAGGGGAATGAGCAGTTCTTC. It yields the protein CASSIEGNEQFF. The chain uses TRBV19 and TRBJ2-1; no clear D gene. The V end lost 0 bases, the J end lost 7 bases, and 4 bases lay between the germline ends. The CDR3 length is 12 residues. Germline V CDR1 and CDR2: LNHDA, SQIVND (reference sequence).

The chain recombines TRBV7-2 with TRBJ2-3, with D perhaps TRBD2 (5 bases). The CDR3 contains 17 residues. Germline-derived CDR1 and CDR2 are SGHTA and FQGNSA. The V gene lost 1 base and the J gene lost 0 bases, with 14 bases spanning the gap. This CDR3 is CASSLEGSGFSTDTQYF. CDR3 coding DNA: TGTGCCAGCAGCTTAGAGGGAAGCGGTTTTAGCACAGATACGCAGTATTTT.

The rearrangement links TRBV5-4 to TRBJ2-7; either TRBD1 or TRBD2 may supply D (7 bases each). Germline values: CDR1 SGHNT, CDR2 YYREEE (reference sequence). The CDR3 runs 15 residues. V lost 0 bases, J lost 1 base, and 11 bases lay in between. In DNA form, the CDR3 reads TGTGCCAGCAGCTTGGCCAGGGGGGGGTCCTACGAGCAGTACTTC. Residues: CASSLARGGSYEQYF.

The gene calls are TRBV7-2 and TRBJ2-7; TRBD1 matches at 8 bases. V lost 5 bases to trimming and J lost 3 bases; unmatched junction nucleotides: 9. CDR3 length: 15 residues. The germline V gene has CDR1 SGHTA and CDR2 FQGNSA. In DNA form, the CDR3 reads TGTGCCAGCAGCGGACCGGGACAGGCCAGCTACGAGCAGTACTTC. Protein sequence: CASSGPGQASYEQYF.

This clone was seen only a few times. The V and J genes are TRBV10-3 and TRBJ2-2, with D possibly being TRBD2 (5 bases). The ends were cut back, 6 bases at V and 7 bases at J, with 18 bases in the middle. CDR3 length: 15 residues. From germline, CDR1 is ENHRY and CDR2 SYGVKD. This chain's CDR3 is CAISDVTSSVGELFF. DNA of the CDR3: TGTGCCATCAGCGACGTAACTAGTTCCGTCGGGGAGCTGTTTTTT.

The J gene is TRBJ2-1, the V gene TRBV19; 12 bases fit TRBD2. Germline lookup yields CDR1 LNHDA and CDR2 SQIVND (reference sequence). V lost 7 bases, J lost 7 bases, and 11 bases stayed unmatched. This CDR3 comprises 16 residues. CDR3 in amino acids: CASTQVGLAGTNEQFF. The CDR3, as DNA: TGTGCCAGTACCCAAGTAGGACTAGCGGGAACAAATGAGCAGTTCTTC.

This clone appeared once. A read error may produce the germline difference seen at one junction end. The chain combines TRBV4-1 with TRBJ2-2; 9 nucleotides align to TRBD2. There are 19 residues in the CDR3. Germline CDR1 MGHRA, CDR2 YSYEKL. The CDR3 region has the DNA TGCGTCAGCAGCCTCCAGGCCCTAGCGGGAATGGCGAACACCGGGGAGCTGTTTTTT. This sequence encodes CVSSLQALAGMANTGELFF.

This clone was detected a few times. The chain joins TRBV5-6 to TRBJ2-7; 11 bases line up with TRBD2. The V and J ends lost 4 bases and 7 bases, in that order; junction bases with no gene match: 10. This CDR3 comprises 15 residues. The germline V gene encodes CDR1 SGHDT and CDR2 YYEEEE. For the CDR3, the DNA is TGTGCCAGCAGCGATCTAGCGGGAGGCGGCTTTGAGCAGTACTTC. The encoded protein is CASSDLAGGGFEQYF.

The rearrangement joins TRBV5-1 to TRBJ2-1; tentative D call: TRBD1 (6 bases). The V and J ends lost 3 bases and 6 bases respectively, with 10 bases between them. The length of the CDR3 is 13 residues. CDR1 is SGHRS and CDR2 is YFSETQ in the germline V gene. The CDR3 spells CASSSPDSNEQFF. The CDR3 DNA sequence: TGCGCCAGCAGCTCGCCGGACAGCAATGAGCAGTTCTTC.

This chain connects TRBV11-3 to TRBJ2-2; possible D gene TRBD1, 6 bases. Trimming shortened V by 4 bases and J by 2 bases, and 14 bases separated the two germline ends. The CDR3 consists of 16 residues. Germline-derived CDR1 and CDR2 are SGHNT and YENEEA. CDR3 nucleotide sequence: TGTGCCAGCAGCTCCCGTGGGGGCCCAAACACCGGGGAGCTGTTTTTT. It translates to CASSSRGGPNTGELFF.

This clone was found once. The chain carries TRBV7-6 and TRBJ2-7, with 13 bases identical to TRBD2. CDR1 is SGHVS, CDR2 FNYEAQ, per germline. CDR3 size: 17 residues. With V trimmed by 5 bases and J by 1 base, 8 bases remained unmatched. The CDR3 reads CASSPGLAGTVSYEQYF. In DNA, the CDR3 is TGTGCCAGCAGCCCGGGACTAGCGGGAACGGTATCCTACGAGCAGTACTTC. Supplemented by reference TRBV7-6 and TRBJ2-7, the full variable domain reads GAGVSQSPRYKVTKRGQDVALRCDPISGHVSLYWYRQALGQGPEFLTYFNYEAQQDKSGLPNDRFSAERPEGSISTLTIQRTEQRDSAMYRCASSPGLAGTVSYEQYFGPGTRLTVT.

The chain combines TRBV7-9 with TRBJ2-6, with D perhaps assigned TRBD1 or TRBD2 (5 bases each). The CDR3 runs 18 residues. The germline gives CDR1 SEHNR, CDR2 FQNEAQ (reference sequence). V lost 4 bases and J 4 bases, leaving 20 bases between the germline ends. The CDR3 loop reads CASSSVPGRVSGANVLTF. The CDR3 DNA sequence: TGTGCCAGCAGCTCCGTCCCGGGACGCGTTTCAGGGGCCAACGTCCTGACTTTC.